There are many counts of the clone carrying this TCR beta chain. RNA served as the template for amplifying TCR beta CDR3 regions. After a first-round RT-PCR with HTBI primers, a second-round multiplex PCR was run. TCRdb called the multiplex PCR reads again in MiXCR, with one record for every CDR3 protein. The repertoire holds about 150,000 distinct CDR3 sequences, with 37% as singletons. The data are from a study of Graves' ophthalmopathy and Graves' hyperthyroidism. This CDR3 is 15 amino acids long. Germline CDR1 and CDR2: MNHNS and SASEGT. Trimming shortened V by 3 bases and J by 0 bases, and 9 bases separated the two germline ends.

The TCR comes from a woman aged 40 to 50 with Graves' ophthalmopathy. This chain joins TRBV6-1 and TRBJ1-5; D unresolved. The specimen was peripheral blood. The CDR3 region is CASSDWRYSNQPQHF. CDR3 nucleotides: TGTGCCAGCAGTGATTGGAGATATAGCAATCAGCCCCAGCATTTT.